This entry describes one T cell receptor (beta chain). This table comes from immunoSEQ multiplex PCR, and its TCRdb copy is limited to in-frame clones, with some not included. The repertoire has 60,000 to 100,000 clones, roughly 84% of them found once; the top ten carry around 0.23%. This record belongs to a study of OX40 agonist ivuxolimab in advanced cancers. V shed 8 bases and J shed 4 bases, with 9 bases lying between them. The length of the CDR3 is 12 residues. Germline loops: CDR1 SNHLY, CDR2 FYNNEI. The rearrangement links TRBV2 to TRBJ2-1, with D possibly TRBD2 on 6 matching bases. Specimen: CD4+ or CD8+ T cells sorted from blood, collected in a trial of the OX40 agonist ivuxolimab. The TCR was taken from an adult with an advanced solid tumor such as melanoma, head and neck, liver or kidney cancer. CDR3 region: CASGRQYNEQFF. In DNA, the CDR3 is TGTGCCAGCGGGAGGCAGTACAATGAGCAGTTCTTC.